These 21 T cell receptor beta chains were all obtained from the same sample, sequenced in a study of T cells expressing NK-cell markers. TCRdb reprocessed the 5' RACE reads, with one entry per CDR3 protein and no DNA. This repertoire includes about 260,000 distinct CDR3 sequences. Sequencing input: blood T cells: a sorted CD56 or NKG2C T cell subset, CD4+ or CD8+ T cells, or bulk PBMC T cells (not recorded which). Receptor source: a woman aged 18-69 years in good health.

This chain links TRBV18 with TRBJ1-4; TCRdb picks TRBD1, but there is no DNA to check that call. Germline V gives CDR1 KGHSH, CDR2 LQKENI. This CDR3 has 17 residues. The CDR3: CASSKETGGATNEKLFF.

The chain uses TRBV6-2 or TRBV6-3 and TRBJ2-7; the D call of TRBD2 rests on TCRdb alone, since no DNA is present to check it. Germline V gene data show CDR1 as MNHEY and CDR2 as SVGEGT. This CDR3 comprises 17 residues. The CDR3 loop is CASSYRIDSGRLDEQYF.

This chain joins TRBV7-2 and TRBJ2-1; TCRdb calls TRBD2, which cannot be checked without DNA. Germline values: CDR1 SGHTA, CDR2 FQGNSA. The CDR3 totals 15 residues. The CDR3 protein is CASSSLAGGRNEQFF.

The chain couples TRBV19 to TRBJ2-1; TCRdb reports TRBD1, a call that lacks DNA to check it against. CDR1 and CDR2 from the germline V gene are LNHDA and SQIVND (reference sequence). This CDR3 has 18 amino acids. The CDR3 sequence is CASSWGGAQSWTANEQFF. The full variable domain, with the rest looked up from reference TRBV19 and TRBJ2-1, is DGGITQSPKYLFRKEGQNVTLSCEQNLNHDAMYWYRQDPGQGLRLIYYSQIVNDFQKGDIAEGYSVSREKKESFPLTVTSAQKNPTAFYLCASSWGGAQSWTANEQFFGPGTRLTVL.

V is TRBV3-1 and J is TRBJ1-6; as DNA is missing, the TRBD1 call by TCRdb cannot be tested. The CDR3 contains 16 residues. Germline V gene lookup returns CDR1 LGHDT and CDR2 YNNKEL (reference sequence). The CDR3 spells CASSQVAGTANSPLHF.

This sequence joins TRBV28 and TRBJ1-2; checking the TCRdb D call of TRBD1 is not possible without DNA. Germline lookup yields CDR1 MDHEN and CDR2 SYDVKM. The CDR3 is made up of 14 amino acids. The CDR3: CAGSLFVSGKGYTF.

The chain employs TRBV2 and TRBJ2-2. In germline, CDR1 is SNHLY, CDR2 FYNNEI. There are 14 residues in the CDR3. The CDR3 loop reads CASSAWTNTGELFF.

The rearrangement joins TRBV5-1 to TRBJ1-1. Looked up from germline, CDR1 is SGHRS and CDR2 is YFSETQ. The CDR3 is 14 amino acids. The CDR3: CASSQQYRDTEAFF.

This chain's CDR3 is CASSEAGTAGGTQYF. V and J are TRBV5-5 and TRBJ2-3; TCRdb lists TRBD1, though no DNA is available to test this call. The CDR3 consists of 15 residues. Per the germline V gene, CDR1 is SGHKS and CDR2 is YYEKEE (reference sequence).

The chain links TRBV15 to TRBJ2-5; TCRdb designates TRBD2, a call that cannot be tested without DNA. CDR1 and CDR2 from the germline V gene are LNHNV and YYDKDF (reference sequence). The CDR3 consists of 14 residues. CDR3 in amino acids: CATRRNLAGETQYF.

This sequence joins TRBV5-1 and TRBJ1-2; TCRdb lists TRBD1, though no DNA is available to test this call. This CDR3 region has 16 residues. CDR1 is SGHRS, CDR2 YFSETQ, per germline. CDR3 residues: CASSLYGTGVDYGYTF.

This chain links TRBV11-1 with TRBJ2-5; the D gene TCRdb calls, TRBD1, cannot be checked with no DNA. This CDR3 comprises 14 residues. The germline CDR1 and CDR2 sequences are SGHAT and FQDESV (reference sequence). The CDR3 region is CASGGDKSGETQYF.

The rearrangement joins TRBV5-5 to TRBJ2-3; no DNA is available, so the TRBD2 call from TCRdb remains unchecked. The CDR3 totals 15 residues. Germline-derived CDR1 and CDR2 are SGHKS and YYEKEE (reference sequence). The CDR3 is CASSLTSGRTDTQYF.

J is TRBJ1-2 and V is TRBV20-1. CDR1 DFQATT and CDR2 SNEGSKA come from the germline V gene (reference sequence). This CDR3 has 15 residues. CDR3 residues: CSARDGGRQAYGYTF.

CDR3 sequence: CASSHQGNTEAFF. The chain links TRBV7-3 to TRBJ1-1; TCRdb gives TRBD1 as the D gene, but with no DNA this cannot be confirmed. This CDR3 has 13 amino acids. Germline CDR1 and CDR2: SGHTA and FQGTGA.

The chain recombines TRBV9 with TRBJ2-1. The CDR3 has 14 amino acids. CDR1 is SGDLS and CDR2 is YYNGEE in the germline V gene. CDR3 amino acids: CASSVDPTYNEQFF.

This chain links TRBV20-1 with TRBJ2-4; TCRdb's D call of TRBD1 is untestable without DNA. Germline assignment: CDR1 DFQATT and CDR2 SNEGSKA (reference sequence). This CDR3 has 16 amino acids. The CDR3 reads CSGRTGGEVAKNIQYF.

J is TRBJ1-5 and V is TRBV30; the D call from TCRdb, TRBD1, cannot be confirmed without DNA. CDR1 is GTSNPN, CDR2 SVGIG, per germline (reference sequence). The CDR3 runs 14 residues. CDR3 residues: CAWRGQGANQPQHF.

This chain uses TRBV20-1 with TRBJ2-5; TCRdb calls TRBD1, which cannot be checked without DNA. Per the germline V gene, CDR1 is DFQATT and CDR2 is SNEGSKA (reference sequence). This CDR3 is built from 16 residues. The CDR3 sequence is CSADNQDRAYQETQYF.

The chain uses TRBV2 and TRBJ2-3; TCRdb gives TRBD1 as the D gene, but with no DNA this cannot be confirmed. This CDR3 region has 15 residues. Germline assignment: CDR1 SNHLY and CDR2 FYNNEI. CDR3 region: CASSERGAGRDTQYF.

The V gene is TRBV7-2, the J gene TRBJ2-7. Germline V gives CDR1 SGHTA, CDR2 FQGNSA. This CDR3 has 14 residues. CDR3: CASSLVTATYEQYF.